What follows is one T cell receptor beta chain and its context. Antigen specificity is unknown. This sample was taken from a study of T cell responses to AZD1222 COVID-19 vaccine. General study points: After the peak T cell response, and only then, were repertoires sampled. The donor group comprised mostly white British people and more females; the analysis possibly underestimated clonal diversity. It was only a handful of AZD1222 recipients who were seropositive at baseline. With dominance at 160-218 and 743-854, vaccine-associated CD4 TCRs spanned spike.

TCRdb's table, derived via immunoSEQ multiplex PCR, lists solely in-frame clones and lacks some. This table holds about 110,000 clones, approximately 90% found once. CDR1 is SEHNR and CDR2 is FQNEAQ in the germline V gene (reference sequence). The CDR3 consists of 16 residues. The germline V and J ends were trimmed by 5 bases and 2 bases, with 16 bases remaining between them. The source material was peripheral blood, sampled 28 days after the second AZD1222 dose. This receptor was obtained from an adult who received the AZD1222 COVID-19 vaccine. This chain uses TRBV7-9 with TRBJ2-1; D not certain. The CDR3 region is CASSPPQRTPYNEQFF. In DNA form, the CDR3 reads TGTGCCAGCAGCCCCCCACAGAGGACCCCCTACAATGAGCAGTTCTTC.